The 9 T cell receptor beta chains in this list originate from one sample, sequenced in a study of Ad26.COV2.S vaccination and SARS-CoV-2 variants. The treatment denotes: around 19 received Ad26.COV2.S at low or high dose, single or two shots; roughly 5 received placebo; per-sample allocation not given. Collection of samples fell on day 63 after the first vaccine or placebo injection. Data came from immunoSEQ multiplex PCR; TCRdb stores just in-frame clones and leaves some out. Among about 350,000 clones listed, roughly nine tenths were seen once. Specimen: peripheral blood, collected in a trial of Ad26.COV2.S vaccine versus placebo. All receptors derive from a person aged 18-65 years who received the Ad26.COV2.S COVID-19 vaccine or a placebo.

The chain recombines TRBV18 with TRBJ2-7, with D unclear. The CDR3 contains 15 residues. V lost 2 bases to trimming and J lost 1 base, with 12 bases between them. CDR1 and CDR2 from the germline V gene are KGHSH and LQKENI. In DNA form, the CDR3 reads TGTGCCAGCTCACCAGTAGAGGCAATATCCTACGAGCAGTACTTC. It is translated as CASSPVEAISYEQYF.

DNA of the CDR3: TGTGCCAGCAGTCTTACAGATACGCAGTATTTT. It translates to CASSLTDTQYF. The chain links TRBV6-5 to TRBJ2-3; D is unclear. Germline assignment: CDR1 MNHEY and CDR2 SVGAGI. V was shortened by 5 bases and J by 3 bases, with 3 bases between the two germline ends. CDR3 length: 11 amino acids.

The chain links TRBV14 to TRBJ2-3; a weak D match, TRBD2 (5 bases). The CDR3 has 13 amino acids. V was trimmed by 2 bases and J by 7 bases, leaving 10 bases between them. Per the germline V gene, CDR1 is SGHDN and CDR2 is FVKESK. Written as DNA, the CDR3 is TGTGCCAGCAGCCAATTTTGGAGGAATACGCAGTATTTT. Encoded protein: CASSQFWRNTQYF.

The V call is TRBV25-1, the J call TRBJ2-5; 10 bases line up with TRBD2. The V gene's germline CDR1 is MGHDK and CDR2 SYGVNS. V dropped 6 bases and J dropped 5; count of bases not matched to a gene: 9. CDR3 size: 15 residues. CDR3 bases: TGTGCCAGCAGCCTAGAGCGGGGGGGCCGGGAGACCCAGTACTTC. Its translation is CASSLERGGRETQYF.

The chain has TRBV9 and TRBJ2-3; D is perhaps TRBD2 (5 bases). The V and J ends lost 0 bases and 3 bases respectively, with 8 bases between them. This CDR3 is 14 amino acids long. CDR1 is SGDLS and CDR2 is YYNGEE in the germline V gene. CDR3 bases: TGTGCCAGCAGCGTAGGAGGGCTTACAGATACGCAGTATTTT. It yields the protein CASSVGGLTDTQYF. The complete variable domain, with remaining parts taken from reference TRBV9 and TRBJ2-3, reads DSGVTQTPKHLITATGQRVTLRCSPRSGDLSVYWYQQSLDQGLQFLIQYYNGEERAKGNILERFSAQQFPDLHSELNLSSLELGDSALYFCASSVGGLTDTQYFGPGTRLTVL.

The chain couples TRBV18 to TRBJ2-7, with TRBD1 matching over 10 bases. The CDR3 runs to 17 residues. CDR1 is KGHSH, CDR2 LQKENI, per germline. V trimming: 3 bases; J trimming: 0 bases; junction bases outside the gene matches: 8. The CDR3 DNA reads TGTGCCAGCTCACCGGGACAGGGGACAGGACACTCCTACGAGCAGTACTTC. This codes for CASSPGQGTGHSYEQYF.

This CDR3 reads CASSHAGTSYNEQFF. As DNA, the CDR3 is TGTGCCAGCAGTCACGCGGGGACCTCCTACAATGAGCAGTTCTTC. J is TRBJ2-1 and V is TRBV28; a weak D match, TRBD2 (6 bases). The CDR3 is 15 amino acids. The germline gives CDR1 MDHEN, CDR2 SYDVKM. V lost 5 bases and J 0 bases, leaving 11 bases between the germline ends. The full variable domain, rest sourced from reference TRBV28 and TRBJ2-1, is DVKVTQSSRYLVKRTGEKVFLECVQDMDHENMFWYRQDPGLGLRLIYFSYDVKMKEKGDIPEGYSVSREKKERFSLILESASTNQTSMYLCASSHAGTSYNEQFFGPGTRLTVL.

This chain joins TRBV4-3 and TRBJ1-2; D is undetermined. With 0 bases removed from V and 5 bases from J, the gap between germline ends came to 7 bases. From germline, CDR1 is LGHNA and CDR2 YSLEER. This CDR3 is 13 amino acids long. This chain's CDR3 is CASSQDRGYGYTF. The CDR3 bases are TGCGCCAGCAGCCAAGATCGCGGTTATGGCTACACCTTC.

This rearrangement joins TRBV11-2 to TRBJ2-3; the match to TRBD1 covers 7 bases. Germline V gene data show CDR1 as SGHAT and CDR2 as FQNNGV. Trimming cost V 4 bases and J 5 bases; bases outside gene matches: 12. CDR3 length equals 16 residues. The CDR3: CASSSWPGTVQDTQYF. In DNA, the CDR3 is TGTGCCAGCAGCTCCTGGCCGGGGACAGTCCAAGATACGCAGTATTTT. Full variable domain (remainder filled in from reference TRBV11-2 and TRBJ2-3): EAGVAQSPRYKIIEKRQSVAFWCNPISGHATLYWYQQILGQGPKLLIQFQNNGVVDDSQLPKDRFSAERLKGVDSTLKIQPAKLEDSAVYLCASSSWPGTVQDTQYFGPGTRLTVL.